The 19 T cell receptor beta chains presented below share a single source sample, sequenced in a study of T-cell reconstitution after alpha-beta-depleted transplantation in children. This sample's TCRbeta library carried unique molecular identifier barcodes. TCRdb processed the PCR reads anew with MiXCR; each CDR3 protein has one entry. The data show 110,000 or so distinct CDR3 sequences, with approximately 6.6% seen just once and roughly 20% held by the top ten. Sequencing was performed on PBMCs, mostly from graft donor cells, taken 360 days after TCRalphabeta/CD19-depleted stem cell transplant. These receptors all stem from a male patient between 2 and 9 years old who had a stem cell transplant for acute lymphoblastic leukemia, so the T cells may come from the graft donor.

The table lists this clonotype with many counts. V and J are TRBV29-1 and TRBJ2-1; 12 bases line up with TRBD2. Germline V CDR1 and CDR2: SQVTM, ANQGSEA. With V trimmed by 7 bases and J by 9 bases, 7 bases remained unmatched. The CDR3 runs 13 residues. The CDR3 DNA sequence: TGCAGCGCCGGACTAGCGGGATTGGGTGAGCAGTTCTTC. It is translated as CSAGLAGLGEQFF.

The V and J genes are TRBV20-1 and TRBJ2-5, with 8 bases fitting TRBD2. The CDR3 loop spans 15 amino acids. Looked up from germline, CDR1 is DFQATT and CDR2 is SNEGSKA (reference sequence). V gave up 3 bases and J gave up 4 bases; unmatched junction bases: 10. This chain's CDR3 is CSASSQRELGETQYF. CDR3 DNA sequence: TGCAGTGCTAGTTCGCAGCGGGAGTTGGGAGAGACCCAGTACTTC.

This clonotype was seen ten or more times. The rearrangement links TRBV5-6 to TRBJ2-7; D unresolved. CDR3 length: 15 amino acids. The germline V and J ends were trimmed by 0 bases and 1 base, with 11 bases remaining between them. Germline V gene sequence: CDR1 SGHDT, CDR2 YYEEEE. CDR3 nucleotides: TGTGCCAGCAGCTTGGCCGGAGAATGGTCCTACGAGCAGTACTTC. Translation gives CASSLAGEWSYEQYF.

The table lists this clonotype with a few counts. The CDR3 nucleotides read TGCGCCAGCAGCAGCCCGACCAGGGGGCGAGACAATGAGCAGTTCTTC. Its translation is CASSSPTRGRDNEQFF. This chain uses TRBV4-1 with TRBJ2-1; 8 bases are shared with TRBD1. The CDR3 contains 16 residues. CDR1 and CDR2 from the germline V gene are MGHRA and YSYEKL. Losses at the gene ends were 5 bases for V and 5 bases for J; bases not matched to a gene: 11.

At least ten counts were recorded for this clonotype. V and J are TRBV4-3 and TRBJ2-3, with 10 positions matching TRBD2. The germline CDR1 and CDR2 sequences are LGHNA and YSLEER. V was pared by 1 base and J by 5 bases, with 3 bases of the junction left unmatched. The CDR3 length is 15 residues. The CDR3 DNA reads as TGCGCCAGCAGCCAAGGACTAGCGGGCTTAGATACGCAGTATTTT. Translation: CASSQGLAGLDTQYF.

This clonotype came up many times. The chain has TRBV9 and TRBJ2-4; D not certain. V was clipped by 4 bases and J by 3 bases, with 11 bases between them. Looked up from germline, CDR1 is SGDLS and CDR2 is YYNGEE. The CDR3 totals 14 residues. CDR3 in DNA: TGTGCCAGCAGCCCCCGACCGAGCAAAAACATTCAGTACTTC. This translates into CASSPRPSKNIQYF.

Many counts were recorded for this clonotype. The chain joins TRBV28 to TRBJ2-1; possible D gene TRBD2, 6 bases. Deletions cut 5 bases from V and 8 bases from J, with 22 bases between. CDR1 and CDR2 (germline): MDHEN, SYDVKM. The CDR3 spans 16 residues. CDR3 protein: CASSIYYSQLAYEQFF. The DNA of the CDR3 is TGTGCCAGCAGTATCTATTATTCTCAACTAGCATATGAGCAGTTCTTC.

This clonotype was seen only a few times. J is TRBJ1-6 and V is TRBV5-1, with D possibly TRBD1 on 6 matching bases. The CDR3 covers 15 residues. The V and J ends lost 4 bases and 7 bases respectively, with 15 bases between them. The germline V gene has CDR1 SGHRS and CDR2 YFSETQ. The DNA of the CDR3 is TGCGCCAGCAGCGGGACCGACAGGTGGAATTCACCCCTCCACTTT. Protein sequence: CASSGTDRWNSPLHF.

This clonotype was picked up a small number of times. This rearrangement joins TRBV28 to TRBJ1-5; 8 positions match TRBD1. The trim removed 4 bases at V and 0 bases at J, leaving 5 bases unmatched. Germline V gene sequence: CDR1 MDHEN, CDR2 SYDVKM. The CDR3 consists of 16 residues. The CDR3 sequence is CASSSDRADSNQPQHF. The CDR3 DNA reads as TGTGCCAGCAGTTCGGACAGGGCAGATAGCAATCAGCCCCAGCATTTT.

CDR3 loop: CASSYSLGSETQYF. CDR3 nucleotides: TGTGCCAGCAGTTACTCCCTTGGGTCGGAGACCCAGTACTTC. The rearrangement links TRBV6-2 or TRBV6-3 to TRBJ2-5; D gene unclear. CDR1 is MNHEY and CDR2 is SVGEGT in the germline V gene. The CDR3 has 14 amino acids. Trimming removed 0 bases at V and 5 bases at J, with 10 bases between.

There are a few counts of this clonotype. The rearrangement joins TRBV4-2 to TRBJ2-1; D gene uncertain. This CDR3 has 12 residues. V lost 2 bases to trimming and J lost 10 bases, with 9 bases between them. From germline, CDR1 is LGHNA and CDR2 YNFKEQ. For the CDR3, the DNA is TGTGCCAGCAGCCAATGGCCCGGGGAGCAGTTCTTC. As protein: CASSQWPGEQFF.

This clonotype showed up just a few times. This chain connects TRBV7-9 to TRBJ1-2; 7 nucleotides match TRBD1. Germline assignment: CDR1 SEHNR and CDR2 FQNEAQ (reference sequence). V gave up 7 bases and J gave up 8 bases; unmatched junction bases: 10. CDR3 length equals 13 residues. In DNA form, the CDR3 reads TGTGCCAGCATCGACCCCGGGGACAGAGGCTACACCTTC. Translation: CASIDPGDRGYTF.

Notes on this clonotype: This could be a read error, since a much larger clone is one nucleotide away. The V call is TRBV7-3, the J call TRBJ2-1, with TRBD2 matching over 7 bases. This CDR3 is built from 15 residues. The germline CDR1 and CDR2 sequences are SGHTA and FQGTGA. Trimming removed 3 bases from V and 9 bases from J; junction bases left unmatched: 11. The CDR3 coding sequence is TGTGCCAGCAGCTTGGGGGGGTACCTGTCAATTGAGCAGTTCTTC. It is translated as CASSLGGYLSIEQFF.

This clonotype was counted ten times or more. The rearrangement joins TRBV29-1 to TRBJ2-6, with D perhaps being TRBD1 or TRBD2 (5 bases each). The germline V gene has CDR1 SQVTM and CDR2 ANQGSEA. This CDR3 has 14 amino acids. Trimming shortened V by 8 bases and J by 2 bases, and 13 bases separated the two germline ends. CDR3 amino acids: CSFRDAAGANVLTF. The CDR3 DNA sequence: TGCAGCTTCCGGGACGCGGCTGGGGCCAACGTCCTGACTTTC.

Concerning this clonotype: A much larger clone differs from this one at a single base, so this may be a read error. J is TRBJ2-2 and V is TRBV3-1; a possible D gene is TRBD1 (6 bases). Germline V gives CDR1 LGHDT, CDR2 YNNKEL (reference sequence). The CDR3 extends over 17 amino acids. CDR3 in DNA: TGTGCCAGCAACCAAACGGACAGCCCTCGAGGCACCGGGGAGCTGTTTTTT. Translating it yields CASNQTDSPRGTGELFF.

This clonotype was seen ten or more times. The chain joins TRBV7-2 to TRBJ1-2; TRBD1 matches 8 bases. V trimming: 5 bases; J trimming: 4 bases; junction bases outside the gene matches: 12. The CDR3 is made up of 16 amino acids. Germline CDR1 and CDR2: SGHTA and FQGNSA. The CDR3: CASSVRQGAPSYGYTF. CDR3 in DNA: TGTGCCAGCAGCGTTCGTCAGGGGGCGCCGAGCTATGGCTACACCTTC.

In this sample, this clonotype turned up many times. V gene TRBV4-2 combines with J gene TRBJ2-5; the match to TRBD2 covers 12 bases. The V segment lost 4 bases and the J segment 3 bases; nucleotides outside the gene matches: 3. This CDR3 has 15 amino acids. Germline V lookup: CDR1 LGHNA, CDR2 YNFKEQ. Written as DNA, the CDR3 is TGTGCCAGCAGCCCCAGGACTAGCGGGGAAGAGACCCAGTACTTC. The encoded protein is CASSPRTSGEETQYF.

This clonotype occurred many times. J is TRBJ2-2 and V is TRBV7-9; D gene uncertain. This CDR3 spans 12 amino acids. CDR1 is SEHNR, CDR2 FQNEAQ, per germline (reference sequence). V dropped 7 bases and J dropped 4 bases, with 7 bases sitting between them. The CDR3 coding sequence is TGTGCCAGCATCCGTGGCACCGGGGAGCTGTTTTTT. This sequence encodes CASIRGTGELFF.

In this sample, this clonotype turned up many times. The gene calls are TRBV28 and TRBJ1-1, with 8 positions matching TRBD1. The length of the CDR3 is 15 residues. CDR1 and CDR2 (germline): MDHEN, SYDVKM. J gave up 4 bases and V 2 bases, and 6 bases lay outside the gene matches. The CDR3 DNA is TGTGCCAGCAGTTTAATTAGGACAGGGCCCACTGAAGCTTTCTTT. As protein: CASSLIRTGPTEAFF.